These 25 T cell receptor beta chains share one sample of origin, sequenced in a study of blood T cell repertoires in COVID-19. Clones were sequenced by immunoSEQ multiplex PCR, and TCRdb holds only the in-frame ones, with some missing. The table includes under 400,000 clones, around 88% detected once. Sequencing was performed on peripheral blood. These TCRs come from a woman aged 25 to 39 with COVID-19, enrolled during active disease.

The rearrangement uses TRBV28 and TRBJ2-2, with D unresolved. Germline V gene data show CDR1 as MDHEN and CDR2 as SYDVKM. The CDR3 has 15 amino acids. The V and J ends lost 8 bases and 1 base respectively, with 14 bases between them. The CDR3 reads CASGFARQNTGELFF. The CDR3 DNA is TGTGCCAGCGGCTTTGCGAGGCAGAACACCGGGGAGCTGTTTTTT.

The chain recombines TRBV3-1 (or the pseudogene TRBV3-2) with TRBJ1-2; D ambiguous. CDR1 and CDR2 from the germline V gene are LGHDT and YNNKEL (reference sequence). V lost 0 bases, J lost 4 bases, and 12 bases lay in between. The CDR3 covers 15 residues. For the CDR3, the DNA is TGTGCCAGCAGCCAAGACGATGGTTCGAGCTATGGCTACACCTTC. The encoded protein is CASSQDDGSSYGYTF.

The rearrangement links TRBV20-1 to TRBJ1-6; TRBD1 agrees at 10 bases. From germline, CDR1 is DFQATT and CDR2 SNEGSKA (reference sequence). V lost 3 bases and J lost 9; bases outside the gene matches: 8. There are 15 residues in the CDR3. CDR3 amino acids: CSASKSGDRGSPLHF. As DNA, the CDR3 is TGCAGTGCTAGTAAATCCGGGGACAGGGGTTCACCCCTCCACTTT.

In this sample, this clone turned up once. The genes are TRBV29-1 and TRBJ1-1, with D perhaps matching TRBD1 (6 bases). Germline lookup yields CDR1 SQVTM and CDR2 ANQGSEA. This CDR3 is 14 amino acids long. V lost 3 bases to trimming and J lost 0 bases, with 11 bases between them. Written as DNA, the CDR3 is TGCAGCGTTGACCCACAGGGATTGAACACTGAAGCTTTCTTT. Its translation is CSVDPQGLNTEAFF.

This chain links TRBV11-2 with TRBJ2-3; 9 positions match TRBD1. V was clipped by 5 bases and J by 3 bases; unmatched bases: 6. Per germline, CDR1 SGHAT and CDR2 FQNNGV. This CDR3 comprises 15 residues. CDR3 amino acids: CASSPTGGETDTQYF. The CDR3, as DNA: TGTGCCAGCAGCCCCACAGGGGGCGAGACAGATACGCAGTATTTT.

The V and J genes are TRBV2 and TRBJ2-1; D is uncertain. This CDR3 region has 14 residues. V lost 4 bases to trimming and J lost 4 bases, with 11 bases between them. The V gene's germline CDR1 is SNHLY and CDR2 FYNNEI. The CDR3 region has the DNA TGTGCCAGCAGTGGTGGAGTACGTTACAATGAGCAGTTCTTC. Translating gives CASSGGVRYNEQFF.

The CDR3 nucleotides read TGTGCCAGCTCACCCCAGGGGACCGGGGAGCTGTTTTTT. Translation gives CASSPQGTGELFF. The J gene is TRBJ2-2, the V gene TRBV18; D perhaps matches TRBD1 (6 bases). Trimming cost V 3 bases and J 5 bases, with 7 bases left between them. Germline CDR1 reads KGHSH; CDR2 reads LQKENI. The CDR3 covers 13 residues.

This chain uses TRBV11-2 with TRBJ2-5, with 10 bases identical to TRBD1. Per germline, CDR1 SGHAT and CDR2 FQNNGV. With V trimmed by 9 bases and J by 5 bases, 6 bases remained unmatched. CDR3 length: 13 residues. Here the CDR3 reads CASAGQGTETQYF. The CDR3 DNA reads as TGTGCCAGTGCGGGACAGGGGACGGAGACCCAGTACTTC.

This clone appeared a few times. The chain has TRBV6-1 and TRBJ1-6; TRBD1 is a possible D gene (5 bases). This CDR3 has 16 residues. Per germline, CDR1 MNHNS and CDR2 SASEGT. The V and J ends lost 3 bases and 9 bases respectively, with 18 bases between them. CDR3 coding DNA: TGTGCCAGCAGTGATCCGGGACTTCCTGGGGGTTCACCCCTCCACTTT. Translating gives CASSDPGLPGGSPLHF.

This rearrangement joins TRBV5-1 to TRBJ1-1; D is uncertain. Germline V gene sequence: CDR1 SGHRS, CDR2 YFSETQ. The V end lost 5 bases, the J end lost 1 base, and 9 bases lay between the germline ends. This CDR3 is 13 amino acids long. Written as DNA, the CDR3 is TGCGCCAGCAGTCCTGCAGGGAACACTGAAGCTTTCTTT. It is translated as CASSPAGNTEAFF.

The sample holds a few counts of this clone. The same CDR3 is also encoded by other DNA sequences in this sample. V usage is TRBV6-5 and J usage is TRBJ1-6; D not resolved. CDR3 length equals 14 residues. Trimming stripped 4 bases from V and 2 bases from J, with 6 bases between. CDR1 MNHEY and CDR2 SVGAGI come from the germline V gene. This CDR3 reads CASSSGPYNSPLHF. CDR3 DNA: TGTGCCAGCAGTTCGGGTCCCTATAATTCACCCCTCCACTTT.

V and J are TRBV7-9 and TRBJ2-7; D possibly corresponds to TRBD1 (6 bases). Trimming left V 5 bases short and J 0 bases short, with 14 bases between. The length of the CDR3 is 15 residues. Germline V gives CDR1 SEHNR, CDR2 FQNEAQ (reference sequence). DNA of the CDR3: TGTGCCAGCAGCCCGGGGACACTTTCCTCCTACGAGCAGTACTTC. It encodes CASSPGTLSSYEQYF.

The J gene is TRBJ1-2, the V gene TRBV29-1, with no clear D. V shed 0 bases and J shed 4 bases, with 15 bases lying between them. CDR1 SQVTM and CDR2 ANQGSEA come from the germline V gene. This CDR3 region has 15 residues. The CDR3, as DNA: TGCAGCGTTGAAGATTTACCGGGAACACGCTATGGCTACACCTTC. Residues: CSVEDLPGTRYGYTF.

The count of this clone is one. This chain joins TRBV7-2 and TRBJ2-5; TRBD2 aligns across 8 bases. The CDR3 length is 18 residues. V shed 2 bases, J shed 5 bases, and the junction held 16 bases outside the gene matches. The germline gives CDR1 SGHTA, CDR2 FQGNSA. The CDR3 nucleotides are TGTGCCAGCAGCTTACCCCTAGGGGCTGGGGCGGGGGGTGAGACCCAGTACTTC. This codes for CASSLPLGAGAGGETQYF.

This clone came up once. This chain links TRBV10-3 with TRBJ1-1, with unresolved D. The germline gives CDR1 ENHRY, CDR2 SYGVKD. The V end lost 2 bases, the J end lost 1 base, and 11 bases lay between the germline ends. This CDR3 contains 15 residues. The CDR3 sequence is CAISEGSSSNTEAFF. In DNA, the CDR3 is TGTGCCATCAGTGAGGGCAGTAGCTCGAACACTGAAGCTTTCTTT.

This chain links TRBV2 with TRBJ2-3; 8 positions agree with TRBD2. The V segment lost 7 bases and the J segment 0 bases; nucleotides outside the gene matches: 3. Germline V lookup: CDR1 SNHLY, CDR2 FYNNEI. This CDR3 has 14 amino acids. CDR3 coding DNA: TGTGCCAGCAAACTAGCGGCCAGCACAGATACGCAGTATTTT. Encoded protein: CASKLAASTDTQYF.

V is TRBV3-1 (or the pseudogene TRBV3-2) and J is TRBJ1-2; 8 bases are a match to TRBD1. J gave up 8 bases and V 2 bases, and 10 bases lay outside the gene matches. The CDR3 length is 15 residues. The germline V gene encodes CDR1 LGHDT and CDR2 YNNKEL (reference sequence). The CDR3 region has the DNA TGTGCCAGCAGCCAAAGCACAGGGGGGGCTGGAGGCTACACCTTC. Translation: CASSQSTGGAGGYTF.

CDR3 DNA sequence: TGTGCCAGCAGCTTTGGAAACTATGAGGAGCCCCAGCATTTT. It codes for CASSFGNYEEPQHF. The chain combines TRBV7-8 with TRBJ1-5; D gene unclear. The CDR3 totals 14 residues. Germline V gene data show CDR1 as SGHVS and CDR2 as FQNEAQ. Between the trimmed V and J ends, which lost 3 bases and 8 bases, there was a span of 14 bases.

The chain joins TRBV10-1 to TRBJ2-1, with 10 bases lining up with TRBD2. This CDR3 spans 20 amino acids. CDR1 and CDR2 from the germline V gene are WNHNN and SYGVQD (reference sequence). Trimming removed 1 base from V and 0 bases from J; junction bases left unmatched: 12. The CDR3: CASSEFPPSGGLSSYNEQFF. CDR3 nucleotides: TGCGCCAGCAGTGAGTTCCCCCCTAGCGGGGGCCTGAGCTCCTACAATGAGCAGTTCTTC.

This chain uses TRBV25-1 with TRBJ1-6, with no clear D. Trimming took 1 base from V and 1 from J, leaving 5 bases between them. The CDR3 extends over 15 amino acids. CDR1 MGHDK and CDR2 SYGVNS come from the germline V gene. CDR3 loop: CASSESGSYNSPLHF. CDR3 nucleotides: TGTGCCAGCAGTGAATCGGGGTCCTATAATTCACCCCTCCACTTT.

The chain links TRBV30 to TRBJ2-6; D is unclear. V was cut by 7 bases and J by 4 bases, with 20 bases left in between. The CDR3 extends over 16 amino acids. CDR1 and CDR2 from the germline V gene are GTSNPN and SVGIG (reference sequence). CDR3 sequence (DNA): TGTGCCTTCAGGCCGGCGCCCTCTCTGGGGGCCAACGTCCTGACTTTC. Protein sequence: CAFRPAPSLGANVLTF.

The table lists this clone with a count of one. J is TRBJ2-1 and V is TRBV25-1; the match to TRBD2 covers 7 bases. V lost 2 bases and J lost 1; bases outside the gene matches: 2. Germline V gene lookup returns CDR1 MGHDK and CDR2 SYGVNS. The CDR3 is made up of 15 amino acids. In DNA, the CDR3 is TGTGCCAGCAGTGAACCAGCGGGGTCCTACAATGAGCAGTTCTTC. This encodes CASSEPAGSYNEQFF.

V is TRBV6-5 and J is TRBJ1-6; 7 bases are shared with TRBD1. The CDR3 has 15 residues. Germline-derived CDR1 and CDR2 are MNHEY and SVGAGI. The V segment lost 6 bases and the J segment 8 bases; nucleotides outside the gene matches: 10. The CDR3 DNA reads TGTGCCAGCAGCAAGGACGGACAGGTTTATTCACCCCTCCACTTT. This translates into CASSKDGQVYSPLHF.

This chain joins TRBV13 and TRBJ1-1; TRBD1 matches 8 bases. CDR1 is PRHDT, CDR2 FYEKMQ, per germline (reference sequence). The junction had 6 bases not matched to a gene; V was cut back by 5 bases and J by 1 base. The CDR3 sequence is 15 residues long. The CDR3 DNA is TGTGCCAGCAGCCCCAGGACAGGGACGAACACTGAAGCTTTCTTT. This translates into CASSPRTGTNTEAFF.

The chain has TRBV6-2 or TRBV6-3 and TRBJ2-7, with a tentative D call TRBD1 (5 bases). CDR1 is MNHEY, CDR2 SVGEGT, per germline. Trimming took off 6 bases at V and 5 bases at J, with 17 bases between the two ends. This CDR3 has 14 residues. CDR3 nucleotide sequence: TGTGCCAGCAGCATGGACACCGAGGCCCACGAGCAGTACGTC. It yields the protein CASSMDTEAHEQYV.